Listed below are T cell receptor beta chains from one sample, sequenced in a study of response to subunit inactivated influenza vaccine. One entry per CDR3 protein, called by TCRdb with MiXCR from the RT-PCR reads. The data show about 800,000 distinct CDR3 sequences, with 21% seen just once and roughly a tenth held by the top ten. The material was PBMCs from blood, obtained 5 to 6 days after vaccination. The source of these receptors is a man over 45 who received an inactivated influenza vaccine. CDR3s include the opening cysteine and the closing phenylalanine or tryptophan. Fields, in order: J gene, D gene, V gene, clone size, CDR3 protein, CDR3 DNA. A D gene is named only where the DNA matches it firmly. Only part of the rows carry a size: once, few, many, or a class if the clone is expanded.

j_gene: TRBJ2-3; d_gene: NA; v_gene: TRBV29-1; abundance: many; CDR3aa: CSSMVLMADTQYF; CDR3nt: TGCAGCTCCATGGTCCTTATGGCGGATACGCAGTATTTT
j_gene: TRBJ1-1; d_gene: NA; v_gene: TRBV7-8; abundance: NA; CDR3aa: CASSAGGGVTEAFF; CDR3nt: TGTGCCAGCAGCGCCGGCGGGGGGGTGACTGAAGCTTTCTTT
j_gene: TRBJ2-7; d_gene: TRBD1; v_gene: TRBV28; abundance: NA; CDR3aa: CASSLWAGGVYEQYF; CDR3nt: TGTGCCAGCAGTTTATGGGCAGGGGGCGTCTACGAGCAGTACTTC
j_gene: TRBJ2-2; d_gene: NA; v_gene: TRBV6-5; abundance: few; CDR3aa: CASGRGGELFF; CDR3nt: TGTGCCAGCGGGCGAGGGGGGGAGCTGTTTTTT
j_gene: TRBJ2-1; d_gene: NA; v_gene: TRBV12-3/TRBV12-4; abundance: NA; CDR3aa: CASSFVTPYNEQFF; CDR3nt: TGTGCCAGCAGTTTCGTCACACCCTACAATGAGCAGTTCTTC
j_gene: TRBJ2-7; d_gene: TRBD1; v_gene: TRBV9; abundance: few; CDR3aa: CASSRQGAIYEQYF; CDR3nt: TGTGCCAGCAGTAGACAGGGGGCTATTTACGAGCAGTACTTC
j_gene: TRBJ2-1; d_gene: TRBD1; v_gene: TRBV29-1; abundance: few; CDR3aa: CSVEGTDSSYNEQFF; CDR3nt: TGCAGCGTCGAGGGGACAGATAGCTCCTACAATGAGCAGTTCTTC
j_gene: TRBJ2-7; d_gene: TRBD2; v_gene: TRBV7-2; abundance: NA; CDR3aa: CASSYSGGEAYEQYF; CDR3nt: TGTGCCAGCAGTTATAGCGGGGGGGAAGCCTACGAGCAGTACTTC
j_gene: TRBJ2-7; d_gene: NA; v_gene: TRBV7-2; abundance: NA; CDR3aa: CASSLRKVAYEQYF; CDR3nt: TGTGCCAGCAGCTTAAGGAAGGTAGCCTACGAGCAGTACTTC
j_gene: TRBJ2-7; d_gene: NA; v_gene: TRBV29-1; abundance: NA; CDR3aa: CSVEQAGTSYEQYF; CDR3nt: TGCAGCGTTGAACAGGCGGGGACCTCCTACGAGCAGTACTTC
j_gene: TRBJ2-1; d_gene: NA; v_gene: TRBV20-1; abundance: NA; CDR3aa: CSAHGTAYGNEQFF; CDR3nt: TGCAGTGCCCATGGAACCGCTTATGGCAATGAGCAGTTCTTC
j_gene: TRBJ2-1; d_gene: TRBD1; v_gene: TRBV11-2; abundance: few; CDR3aa: CASSRGQGIPNSVNEQFF; CDR3nt: TGTGCCAGCAGCCGGGGACAGGGCATCCCTAATTCAGTGAATGAGCAGTTCTTC
j_gene: TRBJ1-1; d_gene: NA; v_gene: TRBV7-9; abundance: few; CDR3aa: CASSPQGLQVGTEAFF; CDR3nt: TGTGCCAGCAGCCCACAAGGGTTGCAGGTAGGCACTGAAGCTTTCTTT
j_gene: TRBJ2-1; d_gene: NA; v_gene: TRBV12-3/TRBV12-4; abundance: NA; CDR3aa: CASTFWGETFF; CDR3nt: TGTGCCAGCACCTTCTGGGGGGAGACGTTCTTC
j_gene: TRBJ2-7; d_gene: NA; v_gene: TRBV4-3; abundance: NA; CDR3aa: CASSQWLRDYEQYF; CDR3nt: TGCGCCAGCAGCCAATGGTTGAGGGACTACGAGCAGTACTTC
j_gene: TRBJ2-3; d_gene: TRBD1; v_gene: TRBV15; abundance: few; CDR3aa: CATSRATTGPTDTQYF; CDR3nt: TGTGCCACCAGCAGAGCGACGACAGGGCCCACAGATACGCAGTATTTT
j_gene: TRBJ2-1; d_gene: NA; v_gene: TRBV14; abundance: NA; CDR3aa: CASAQSIPSLRYLYNEQFF; CDR3nt: TGTGCCAGCGCGCAATCCATACCTAGCTTGCGGTACTTATACAATGAGCAGTTCTTC
j_gene: TRBJ1-4; d_gene: TRBD1; v_gene: TRBV5-1; abundance: NA; CDR3aa: CASSFGTGPRGEKLFF; CDR3nt: TGCGCCAGCAGCTTCGGGACAGGCCCTAGGGGCGAAAAACTGTTTTTT
j_gene: TRBJ2-7; d_gene: NA; v_gene: TRBV6-2/TRBV6-3; abundance: few; CDR3aa: CASSYEGPLNEQYF; CDR3nt: TGTGCCAGCAGTTACGAGGGGCCGCTTAATGAGCAGTACTTC
j_gene: TRBJ2-7; d_gene: NA; v_gene: TRBV5-1; abundance: NA; CDR3aa: CASRIGASVAYEQYF; CDR3nt: TGCGCCAGCAGAATTGGGGCTAGCGTCGCCTACGAGCAGTACTTC
j_gene: TRBJ2-5; d_gene: TRBD2; v_gene: TRBV10-3; abundance: few; CDR3aa: CAIRPSGNQETQYF; CDR3nt: TGTGCCATCAGGCCTAGCGGTAATCAAGAGACCCAGTACTTC
j_gene: TRBJ2-1; d_gene: NA; v_gene: TRBV6-1; abundance: few; CDR3aa: CASSLLRTGRDEQFF; CDR3nt: TGTGCCAGCAGTCTCCTACGGACAGGGAGGGATGAGCAGTTCTTC
j_gene: TRBJ2-7; d_gene: NA; v_gene: TRBV6-2/TRBV6-3; abundance: NA; CDR3aa: CASKLGAGYEQYF; CDR3nt: TGTGCCAGCAAACTCGGGGCGGGCTACGAGCAGTACTTC
j_gene: TRBJ2-5; d_gene: TRBD1; v_gene: TRBV5-1; abundance: NA; CDR3aa: CASSLFSRGTGKETQYF; CDR3nt: TGCGCCAGCAGCTTGTTCAGCCGCGGGACAGGGAAAGAGACCCAGTACTTC
j_gene: TRBJ2-3; d_gene: NA; v_gene: TRBV6-2/TRBV6-3; abundance: few; CDR3aa: CASSATRISTDTQYF; CDR3nt: TGTGCCAGCAGCGCGACTAGGATCAGCACAGATACGCAGTATTTT
j_gene: TRBJ2-2; d_gene: NA; v_gene: TRBV6-5; abundance: NA; CDR3aa: CASRGLTGELFF; CDR3nt: TGTGCCAGCCGGGGTCTCACCGGGGAGCTGTTTTTT
j_gene: TRBJ1-6; d_gene: NA; v_gene: TRBV20-1; abundance: NA; CDR3aa: CSALAQGLFNSPLHF; CDR3nt: TGCAGTGCTTTAGCACAGGGCCTCTTTAATTCACCCCTCCACTTT
j_gene: TRBJ2-1; d_gene: TRBD2; v_gene: TRBV20-1; abundance: many; CDR3aa: CSATGTSGINEQFF; CDR3nt: TGCAGTGCTACCGGGACTAGCGGGATAAATGAGCAGTTCTTC
j_gene: TRBJ2-2; d_gene: TRBD1; v_gene: TRBV14; abundance: many; CDR3aa: CASSQGGTGLYTGELFF; CDR3nt: TGTGCCAGCAGCCAAGGCGGGACAGGGCTTTACACCGGGGAGCTGTTTTTT
j_gene: TRBJ2-3; d_gene: NA; v_gene: TRBV7-9; abundance: NA; CDR3aa: CASSFYPADTQYF; CDR3nt: TGTGCCAGCAGCTTTTACCCCGCAGATACGCAGTATTTT
j_gene: TRBJ2-7; d_gene: TRBD2; v_gene: TRBV12-3/TRBV12-4; abundance: many; CDR3aa: CASSLAGGQSDEQYF; CDR3nt: TGTGCCAGCAGTTTAGCGGGAGGGCAGAGCGACGAGCAGTACTTC
j_gene: TRBJ2-2; d_gene: TRBD1; v_gene: TRBV24-1; abundance: few; CDR3aa: CATSDLGTGRTGELFF; CDR3nt: TGTGCCACCAGTGATCTGGGGACAGGGAGGACCGGGGAGCTGTTTTTT
j_gene: TRBJ2-3; d_gene: NA; v_gene: TRBV29-1; abundance: few; CDR3aa: CSVFQGSTDTQYF; CDR3nt: TGCAGCGTTTTCCAGGGGAGCACAGATACGCAGTATTTT
j_gene: TRBJ2-5; d_gene: TRBD2; v_gene: TRBV4-1; abundance: few; CDR3aa: CASSQVGSGRHQETQYF; CDR3nt: TGCGCCAGCAGCCAAGTTGGAAGCGGGAGACACCAAGAGACCCAGTACTTC
j_gene: TRBJ2-1; d_gene: NA; v_gene: TRBV3-1; abundance: once; CDR3aa: CASSQGLGDEQFF; CDR3nt: TGTGCCAGCAGCCAAGGACTAGGGGATGAGCAGTTCTTC
j_gene: TRBJ2-7; d_gene: TRBD1; v_gene: TRBV7-8; abundance: NA; CDR3aa: CASSPGDRISYEQYF; CDR3nt: TGTGCCAGCAGCCCAGGGGACAGAATCTCCTACGAGCAGTACTTC
j_gene: TRBJ2-5; d_gene: TRBD2; v_gene: TRBV7-2; abundance: few; CDR3aa: CASSLTSGPQETQYF; CDR3nt: TGTGCCAGCAGCTTGACTAGCGGGCCACAAGAGACCCAGTACTTC
j_gene: TRBJ2-1; d_gene: TRBD2; v_gene: TRBV4-3; abundance: NA; CDR3aa: CASSQERGGHNEQFF; CDR3nt: TGCGCCAGCAGCCAAGAGCGGGGGGGACACAATGAGCAGTTCTTC
j_gene: TRBJ2-7; d_gene: TRBD1; v_gene: TRBV7-7; abundance: NA; CDR3aa: CASSKFPGQGTYEQYF; CDR3nt: TGTGCTAGCAGTAAATTTCCGGGACAGGGGACCTACGAGCAGTACTTC
j_gene: TRBJ1-2; d_gene: TRBD1; v_gene: TRBV12-3/TRBV12-4; abundance: few; CDR3aa: CASSLSGTANYGYTF; CDR3nt: TGTGCCAGCAGTTTAAGCGGGACAGCTAACTATGGCTACACCTTC
j_gene: TRBJ2-2; d_gene: NA; v_gene: TRBV4-3; abundance: NA; CDR3aa: CASSESPGELFF; CDR3nt: TGCGCCAGCAGCGAATCCCCCGGAGAGCTGTTTTTT